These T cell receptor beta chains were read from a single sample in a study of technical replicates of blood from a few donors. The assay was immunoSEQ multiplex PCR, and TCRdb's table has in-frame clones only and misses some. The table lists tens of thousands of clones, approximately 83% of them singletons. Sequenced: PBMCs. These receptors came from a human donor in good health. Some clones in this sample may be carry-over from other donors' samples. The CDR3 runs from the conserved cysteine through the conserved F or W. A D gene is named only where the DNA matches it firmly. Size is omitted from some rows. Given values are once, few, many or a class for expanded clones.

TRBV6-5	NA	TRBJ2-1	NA	TGTGCCAGCAGTTACTCGAGGGGGTATGAGCAGTTCTTC	CASSYSRGYEQFF
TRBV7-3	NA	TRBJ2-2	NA	TGTGCCAGCAGCTTACAGGGAAACACCGGGGAGCTGTTTTTT	CASSLQGNTGELFF
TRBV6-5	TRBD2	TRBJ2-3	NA	TGTGCCAGCAGGAGGGAGGGAACCGGAGATACGCAGTATTTT	CASRREGTGDTQYF
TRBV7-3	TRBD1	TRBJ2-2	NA	TGTGCCAGCAGCTCTCACGGGACAGGGGCTGGCGGGGAGCTGTTTTTT	CASSSHGTGAGGELFF
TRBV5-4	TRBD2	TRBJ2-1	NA	TGTGCCAGCAGCTTGTCCGCGGGGGGGCAGTATGAGCAGTTCTTC	CASSLSAGGQYEQFF
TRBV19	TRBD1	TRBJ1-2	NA	TGTGCCAGTACCGACGGTGGACAGGGCTATGGCTACACCTTC	CASTDGGQGYGYTF
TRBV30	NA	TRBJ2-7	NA	TGTGCCTGGAGTCAGGGTCACGAGCAGTACTTC	CAWSQGHEQYF
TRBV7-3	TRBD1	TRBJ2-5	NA	TGTGCCAGCAGCTTGGGACAGGGTCAGACCCAGTACTTC	CASSLGQGQTQYF
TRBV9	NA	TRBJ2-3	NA	TGTGCCAGCAGCGTTACAGACTTCCGAGGGGATACGCAGTATTTT	CASSVTDFRGDTQYF
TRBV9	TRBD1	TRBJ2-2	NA	TGTGCCAGCAGCGCAACCGGACAGGTTATTAACACCGGGGAGCTGTTTTTT	CASSATGQVINTGELFF
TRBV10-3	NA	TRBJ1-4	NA	TGTGCCATCAGTGAGTCGCGGGATGGGAGTGAAAAACTGTTTTTT	CAISESRDGSEKLFF
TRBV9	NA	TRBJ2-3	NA	TGTGCCAGCAACATGGGGGGGCTGGCAGATACGCAGTATTTT	CASNMGGLADTQYF
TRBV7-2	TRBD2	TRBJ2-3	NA	TGTGCCAGCAGCTTAGAGCGGGGGGGCGGTAGAAATACGCAGTATTTT	CASSLERGGGRNTQYF
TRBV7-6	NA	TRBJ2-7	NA	TGTGCCAGCAGCTTGAACGAGAGGAACGAGCAGTACTTC	CASSLNERNEQYF
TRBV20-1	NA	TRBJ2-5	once	TGCAGTGCAGAGAGTGGGCAAATCCAGTACTTC	CSAESGQIQYF
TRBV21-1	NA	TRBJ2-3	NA	TGTGCCAGCAGCGCTGTTAGCGGGGACACAGATACGCAGTATTTT	CASSAVSGDTDTQYF
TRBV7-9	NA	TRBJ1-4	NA	TGTGCCAGCAGCTTCGGGGGAAGCGAAAAACTGTTTTTT	CASSFGGSEKLFF
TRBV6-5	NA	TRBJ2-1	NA	TGTGCCAGCAGAGCCCCTTTCCTAGTCAATGAGCAGTTCTTC	CASRAPFLVNEQFF
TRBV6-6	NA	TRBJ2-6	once	TGTGCCAGCGCCGCGCGATCTGGGGCCAACGTCCTGACTTTC	CASAARSGANVLTF
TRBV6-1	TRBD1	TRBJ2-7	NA	TGTGCCAGCAGTAGAGTGGACAGGGGATTCGACGAGCAGTACTTC	CASSRVDRGFDEQYF
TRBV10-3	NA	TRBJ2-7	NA	TGTGCCATCAGTGAGCGGGGTGGCGAGCAGTACTTC	CAISERGGEQYF
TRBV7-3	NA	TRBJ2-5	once	TGTGCCAGCAGCTTAATTGGGGCTGGGGAGACCCAGTACTTC	CASSLIGAGETQYF
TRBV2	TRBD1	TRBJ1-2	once	TGTGCCAGCAGTGGGGGGGTGACAGGGATCTATGGCTACACCTTC	CASSGGVTGIYGYTF
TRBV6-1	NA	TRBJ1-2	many	TGTGCCAGCAGCCCCGGGGACTTCTATGGCTACACCTTC	CASSPGDFYGYTF
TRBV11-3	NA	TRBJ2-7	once	TGTGCCAGCAGCCAAGGGGCCACCTACGAGCAGTACTTC	CASSQGATYEQYF
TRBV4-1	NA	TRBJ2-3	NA	TGCGCCAGCAGCCAAGAGGAAAACAGGGTGGGTACGCAGTATTTT	CASSQEENRVGTQYF
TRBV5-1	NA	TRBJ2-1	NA	TGCGCCAGCAGCTTGGCCCCGGGGAGCTCCTACAATGAGCAGTTCTTC	CASSLAPGSSYNEQFF
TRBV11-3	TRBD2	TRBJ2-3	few	TGTGCCAGCAGCTACGGGACTAGCGAGGATACGCAGTATTTT	CASSYGTSEDTQYF